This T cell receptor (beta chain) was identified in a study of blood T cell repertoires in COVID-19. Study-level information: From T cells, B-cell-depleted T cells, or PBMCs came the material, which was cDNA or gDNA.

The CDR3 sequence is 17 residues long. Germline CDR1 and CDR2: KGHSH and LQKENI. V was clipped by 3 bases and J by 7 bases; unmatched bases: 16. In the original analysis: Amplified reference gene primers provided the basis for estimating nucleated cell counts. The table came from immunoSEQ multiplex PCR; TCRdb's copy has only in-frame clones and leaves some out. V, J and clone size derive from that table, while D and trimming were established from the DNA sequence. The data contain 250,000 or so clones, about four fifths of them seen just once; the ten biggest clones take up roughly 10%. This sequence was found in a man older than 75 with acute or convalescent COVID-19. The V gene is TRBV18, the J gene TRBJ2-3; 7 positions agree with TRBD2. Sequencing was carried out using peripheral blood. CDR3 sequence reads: CASSPRGAAGVRNTQYF. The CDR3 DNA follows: TGTGCCAGCTCACCCCGCGGGGCCGCGGGAGTACGAAATACGCAGTATTTT.